These 18 T cell receptor beta chains share one sample of origin, sequenced in a study of cytomegalovirus exposure and HLA in healthy donors (dated by TCRdb to the late 2010s). The library was generated by the immunoSEQ multiplex PCR assay. For the multiplex PCR, a mixture combining 60 forward primers for TCR Vbeta segments and 13 reverse primers for TCR Jbeta segments was used. Imported from immuneACCESS, the table was reduced by TCRdb to in-frame sequences with V and J called. These copies leave out some clones; in studies compared against another copy, an unresolved V gene accounts for under half, and the cause of the remainder is not known. The sample table lists under 150,000 clones, approximately 78% of them with a count of one. In total, the top ten clones hold around 2.6% of the sample. Sequencing input: PBMCs. These TCRs come from a human donor in good health.

The rearrangement joins TRBV15 to TRBJ1-4; weak D call: TRBD1 (5 bases). V was cut by 5 bases and J by 0 bases, with 22 bases left in between. The germline gives CDR1 LNHNV, CDR2 YYDKDF (reference sequence). CDR3 size: 19 residues. As DNA, the CDR3 is TGTGCCACCAGCCCACCCACCGGGACGGCGGGGGCAACTAATGAAAAACTGTTTTTT. Its protein product is CATSPPTGTAGATNEKLFF.

The chain couples TRBV14 to TRBJ2-7; D is possibly TRBD1 (5 bases). Germline loops: CDR1 SGHDN, CDR2 FVKESK. This CDR3 is built from 16 residues. Trimming left V 4 bases short and J 0 bases short, with 16 bases between. In nucleotides, the CDR3 is TGTGCCAGCAGCCGGTGGGGCGGACAAGGCTCCTACGAGCAGTACTTC. Translated: CASSRWGGQGSYEQYF.

The chain links TRBV6-5 to TRBJ1-1; 9 positions agree with TRBD1. Germline V gene sequence: CDR1 MNHEY, CDR2 SVGAGI. V lost 4 bases to trimming and J lost 7 bases; unmatched junction nucleotides: 1. The CDR3 is 12 residues long. The CDR3 here is CASSWDRVEAFF. CDR3 coding DNA: TGTGCCAGCAGTTGGGACAGGGTTGAAGCTTTCTTT.

The CDR3 is CAISRGWDRGTDTQYF. In DNA form, the CDR3 reads TGTGCCATCAGCCGGGGGTGGGACAGGGGAACAGATACGCAGTATTTT. The chain joins TRBV10-3 to TRBJ2-3; 10 bases line up with TRBD1. CDR3 length: 16 amino acids. V dropped 6 bases and J dropped 3; count of bases not matched to a gene: 9. Germline CDR1 ENHRY, CDR2 SYGVKD.

V gene TRBV28 combines with J gene TRBJ1-2; D unclear. CDR3 length: 15 residues. Germline V gives CDR1 MDHEN, CDR2 SYDVKM. V was shortened by 7 bases and J by 2 bases, with 17 bases between the two germline ends. The CDR3 bases are TGTGCCAGCACTAAACAGTGGACGGGGAACTATGGCTACACCTTC. Its protein product is CASTKQWTGNYGYTF.

The V call is TRBV7-2, the J call TRBJ1-1; tentatively, D is TRBD1 (6 bases). Trimming cost V 5 bases and J 1 base, with 17 bases left between them. Germline CDR1 SGHTA, CDR2 FQGNSA. The CDR3 runs to 16 residues. The CDR3: CASSPRQGLTNTEAFF. The CDR3 nucleotides are TGTGCCAGCAGCCCGCGGCAGGGGTTGACGAACACTGAAGCTTTCTTT.

The CDR3 region has the DNA TGTGCCAGCAGCTTAGGGGGGCGGGAGCTCGAGCAGTACTTC. Translation: CASSLGGRELEQYF. V usage is TRBV7-2 and J usage is TRBJ2-7; perhaps TRBD2 as D (7 bases). Germline lookup yields CDR1 SGHTA and CDR2 FQGNSA. Trimming pared 1 base from V and 6 bases from J, leaving 13 bases between. The CDR3 has 14 amino acids.

The chain links TRBV6-4 to TRBJ2-3; D ambiguous. V shed 5 bases and J shed 2 bases, with 11 bases lying between them. Germline values: CDR1 MRHNA, CDR2 SNTAGT. This CDR3 spans 14 amino acids. CDR3 nucleotide sequence: TGTGCCAGCAGTCTCGGCGGAACCACAGATACGCAGTATTTT. Translating it yields CASSLGGTTDTQYF.

The V and J genes are TRBV19 and TRBJ1-1; no clear D gene. In germline, CDR1 is LNHDA, CDR2 SQIVND (reference sequence). V lost 2 bases and J 1 base, leaving 11 bases between the germline ends. This CDR3 region has 15 residues. DNA of the CDR3: TGTGCCAGTAGTATAATGGGCACACCGAACACTGAAGCTTTCTTT. It specifies CASSIMGTPNTEAFF.

J is TRBJ2-2 and V is TRBV19, with 8 bases fitting TRBD1. This CDR3 is 14 amino acids long. V lost 6 bases to trimming and J lost 3 bases; unmatched junction nucleotides: 3. In germline, CDR1 is LNHDA, CDR2 SQIVND (reference sequence). The CDR3 bases are TGTGCCAGTAGAACCAGGGGGCACACCGGGGAGCTGTTTTTT. This encodes CASRTRGHTGELFF.

There are a few counts of this clone. The chain carries TRBV19 and TRBJ2-3, with D tentatively TRBD2 (5 bases). Germline V gives CDR1 LNHDA, CDR2 SQIVND (reference sequence). The CDR3 consists of 13 residues. V was trimmed by 6 bases and J by 1 base, leaving 8 bases between them. The CDR3 reads CASRERGTDTQYF. CDR3 nucleotides: TGTGCCAGTAGGGAGAGGGGCACAGATACGCAGTATTTT. The variable domain in full, with the rest retrieved from reference TRBV19 and TRBJ2-3, is DGGITQSPKYLFRKEGQNVTLSCEQNLNHDAMYWYRQDPGQGLRLIYYSQIVNDFQKGDIAEGYSVSREKKESFPLTVTSAQKNPTAFYLCASRERGTDTQYFGPGTRLTVL.

V and J are TRBV5-1 and TRBJ1-4; 7 bases fit TRBD1. The junction had 6 bases not matched to a gene; V was cut back by 4 bases and J by 0 bases. The germline CDR1 and CDR2 sequences are SGHRS and YFSETQ. The CDR3 runs to 16 residues. CDR3 DNA: TGCGCCAGCAGCCTAGGGACAGTGACAACTAATGAAAAACTGTTTTTT. This sequence encodes CASSLGTVTTNEKLFF. Supplemented by reference TRBV5-1 and TRBJ1-4, the full variable domain reads KAGVTQTPRYLIKTRGQQVTLSCSPISGHRSVSWYQQTPGQGLQFLFEYFSETQRNKGNFPGRFSGRQFSNSRSEMNVSTLELGDSALYLCASSLGTVTTNEKLFFGSGTQLSVL.

The V and J genes are TRBV21-1 and TRBJ1-5; the table assigns TRBD1, which was not confirmed against the DNA. TRBV21-1 is given as a pseudogene. This CDR3 has 16 amino acids. CDR3 residues: CASPMDRGYSNQPQHF. CDR3 coding DNA: TGTGCCAGCCCGATGGACAGGGGATATAGCAATCAGCCCCAGCATTTT.

The gene calls are TRBV11-2 and TRBJ1-3, with TRBD1 identical over 7 bases. CDR3 size: 15 residues. V was clipped by 5 bases and J by 0 bases; unmatched bases: 4. CDR1 and CDR2 (germline): SGHAT, FQNNGV. CDR3 protein: CASSPQGTSGNTIYF. CDR3 DNA: TGTGCCAGCAGCCCACAGGGGACCTCTGGAAACACCATATATTTT.

The chain joins TRBV7-2 to TRBJ2-7, with TRBD2 matching 8 bases. The CDR3 extends over 15 amino acids. Trimming at V came to 2 bases and at J to 2 bases, leaving 5 bases not matched to a gene. The V gene's germline CDR1 is SGHTA and CDR2 FQGNSA. The CDR3 DNA reads TGTGCCAGCAGCTTATTTTTAGCGGGAACCTACGAGCAGTACTTC. It codes for CASSLFLAGTYEQYF.

The chain employs TRBV5-1 and TRBJ2-1; no clear D. V gave up 0 bases and J gave up 2 bases, with 12 bases separating them. CDR1 SGHRS and CDR2 YFSETQ come from the germline V gene. The CDR3 has 16 residues. As DNA, the CDR3 is TGCGCCAGCAGCTTGGTGCGGCTAGATGCCTACAATGAGCAGTTCTTC. Amino acids: CASSLVRLDAYNEQFF.

V is TRBV7-8 and J is TRBJ2-7; no definite D call. Germline V CDR1 and CDR2: SGHVS, FQNEAQ. V shed 1 base and J shed 6 bases, with 10 bases lying between them. The CDR3 has 13 residues. CDR3 in amino acids: CASSLVSYGEQYF. CDR3 nucleotides: TGTGCCAGCAGCTTAGTGTCTTACGGCGAGCAGTACTTC.

The chain has TRBV27 and TRBJ1-2; TRBD1 might be the D (6 bases). Germline loops: CDR1 MNHEY, CDR2 SMNVEV (reference sequence). V was shortened by 5 bases and J by 5 bases, with 18 bases between the two germline ends. This CDR3 spans 15 amino acids. In nucleotides, the CDR3 is TGTGCCAGCAGTCCACAGACAGGATTTAATTATGGCTACACCTTC. Translating gives CASSPQTGFNYGYTF.